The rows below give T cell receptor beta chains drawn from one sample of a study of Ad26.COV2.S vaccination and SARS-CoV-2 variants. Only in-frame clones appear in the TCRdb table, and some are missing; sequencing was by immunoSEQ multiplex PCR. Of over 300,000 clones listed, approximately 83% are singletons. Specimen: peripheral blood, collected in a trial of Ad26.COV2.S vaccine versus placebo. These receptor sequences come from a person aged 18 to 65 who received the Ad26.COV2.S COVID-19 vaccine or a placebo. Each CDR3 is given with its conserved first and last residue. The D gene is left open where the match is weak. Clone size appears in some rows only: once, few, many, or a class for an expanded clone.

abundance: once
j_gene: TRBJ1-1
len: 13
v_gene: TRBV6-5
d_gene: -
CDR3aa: CASSWSRNTEAFF
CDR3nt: TGTGCCAGCAGTTGGTCACGAAACACTGAAGCTTTCTTT

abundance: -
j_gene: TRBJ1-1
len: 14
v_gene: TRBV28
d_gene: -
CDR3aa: CASSPPRSLPEAFF
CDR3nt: TGTGCCAGCAGTCCTCCCCGGTCCCTCCCTGAAGCTTTCTTT

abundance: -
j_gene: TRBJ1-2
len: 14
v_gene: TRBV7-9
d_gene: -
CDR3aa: CASSPVGPLYGYTF
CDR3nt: TGTGCCAGCAGCCCCGTGGGGCCTCTCTATGGCTACACCTTC

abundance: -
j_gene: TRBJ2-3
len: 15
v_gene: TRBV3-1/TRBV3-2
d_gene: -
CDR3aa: CASSQVLTGRGTQYF
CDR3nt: TGTGCCAGCAGCCAAGTGTTAACCGGACGAGGTACGCAGTATTTT

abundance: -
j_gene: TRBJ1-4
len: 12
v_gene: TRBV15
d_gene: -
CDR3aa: CASRRSNEKLFF
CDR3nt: TGTGCCTCTCGGAGGAGTAATGAAAAACTGTTTTTT

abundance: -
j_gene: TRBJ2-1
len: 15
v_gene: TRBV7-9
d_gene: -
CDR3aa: CASTPLRDVGNEQFF
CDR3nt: TGTGCCAGCACCCCCCTGAGGGATGTTGGTAATGAGCAGTTCTTC

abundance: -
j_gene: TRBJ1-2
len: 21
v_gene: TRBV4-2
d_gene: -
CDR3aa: CASSQGRILNTGQELKRGYTF
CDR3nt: TGTGCCAGCAGCCAAGGTCGCATTCTTAATACCGGGCAGGAACTAAAACGGGGCTACACCTTC

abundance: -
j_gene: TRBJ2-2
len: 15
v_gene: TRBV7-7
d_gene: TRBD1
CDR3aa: CASSLDRANTGELFF
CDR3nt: TGTGCCAGCAGCCTCGACAGGGCGAACACCGGGGAGCTGTTTTTT

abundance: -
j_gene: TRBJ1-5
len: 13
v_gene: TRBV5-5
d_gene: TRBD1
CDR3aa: CASSLQGNQPQHF
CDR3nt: TGTGCCAGCAGCTTACAGGGGAATCAGCCCCAGCATTTT

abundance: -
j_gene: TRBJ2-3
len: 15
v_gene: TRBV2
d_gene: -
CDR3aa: CASSGLGAYPDTQYF
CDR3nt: TGTGCCAGCAGTGGCCTAGGGGCGTATCCAGATACGCAGTATTTT

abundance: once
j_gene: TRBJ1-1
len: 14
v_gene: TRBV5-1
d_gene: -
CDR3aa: CASSFEGENTEAFF
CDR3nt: TGCGCCAGCAGCTTCGAAGGGGAGAACACTGAAGCTTTCTTT

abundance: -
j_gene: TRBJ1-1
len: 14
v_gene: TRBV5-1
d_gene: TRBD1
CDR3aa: CASSPYRGITEAFF
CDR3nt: TGCGCCAGCAGCCCATACAGGGGGATAACTGAAGCTTTCTTT

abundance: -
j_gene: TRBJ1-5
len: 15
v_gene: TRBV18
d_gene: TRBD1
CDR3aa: CASSAGQGRQEPQHF
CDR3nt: TGTGCCAGCTCCGCGGGACAGGGGAGGCAGGAGCCCCAGCATTTT

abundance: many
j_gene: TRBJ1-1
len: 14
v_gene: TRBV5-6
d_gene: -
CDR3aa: CASSLDWGRAEAFF
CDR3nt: TGTGCCAGCAGCTTGGACTGGGGTCGGGCTGAAGCTTTCTTT

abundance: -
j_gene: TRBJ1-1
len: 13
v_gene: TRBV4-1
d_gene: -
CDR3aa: CASRSGVGTEAFF
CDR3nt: TGCGCCAGCAGATCAGGGGTGGGGACTGAAGCTTTCTTT

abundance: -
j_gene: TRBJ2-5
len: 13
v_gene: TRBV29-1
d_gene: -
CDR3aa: CSAYRGGEETQYF
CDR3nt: TGCAGCGCTTACAGGGGGGGAGAGGAGACCCAGTACTTC

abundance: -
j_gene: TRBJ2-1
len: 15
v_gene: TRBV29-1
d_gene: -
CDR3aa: CSVGWDAQGGNEQFF
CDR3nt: TGCAGCGTTGGGTGGGACGCCCAAGGGGGCAATGAGCAGTTCTTC

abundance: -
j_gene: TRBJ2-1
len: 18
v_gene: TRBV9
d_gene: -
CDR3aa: CASSVEGRRTPGYNEQFF
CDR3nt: TGTGCCAGCAGCGTAGAGGGGCGACGAACCCCAGGCTACAATGAGCAGTTCTTC

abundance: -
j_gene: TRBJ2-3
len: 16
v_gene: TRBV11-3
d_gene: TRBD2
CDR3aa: CASSSGLAGVTDTQYF
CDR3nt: TGTGCCAGCAGCTCTGGACTAGCGGGAGTCACAGATACGCAGTATTTT

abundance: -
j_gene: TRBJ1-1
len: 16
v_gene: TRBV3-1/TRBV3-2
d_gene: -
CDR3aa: CASSPLGITGYTEAFF
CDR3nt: TGTGCCAGCAGCCCGCTTGGAATTACAGGGTACACTGAAGCTTTCTTT

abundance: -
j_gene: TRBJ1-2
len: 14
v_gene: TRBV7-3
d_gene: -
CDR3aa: CASSLDPSGYGYTF
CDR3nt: TGTGCCAGCAGCTTAGACCCGTCAGGCTATGGCTACACCTTC

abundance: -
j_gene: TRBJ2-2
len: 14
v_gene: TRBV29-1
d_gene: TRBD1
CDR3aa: CSGVAGGNTGELFF
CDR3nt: TGCAGCGGAGTGGCAGGGGGCAACACCGGGGAGCTGTTTTTT

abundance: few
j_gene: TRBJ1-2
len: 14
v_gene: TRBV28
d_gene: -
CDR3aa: CASSQTVSNYGYTF
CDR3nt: TGTGCCAGCAGCCAAACAGTTAGTAACTATGGCTACACCTTC

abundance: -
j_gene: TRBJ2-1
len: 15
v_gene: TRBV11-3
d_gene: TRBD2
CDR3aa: CASSPRLAGVNEQFF
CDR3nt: TGTGCCAGCAGCCCCCGACTAGCGGGAGTGAATGAGCAGTTCTTC

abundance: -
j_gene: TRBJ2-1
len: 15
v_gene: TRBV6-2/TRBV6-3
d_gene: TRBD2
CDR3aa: CASSMGLAGGNEQFF
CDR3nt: TGTGCCAGCAGCATGGGACTAGCGGGAGGCAATGAGCAGTTCTTC

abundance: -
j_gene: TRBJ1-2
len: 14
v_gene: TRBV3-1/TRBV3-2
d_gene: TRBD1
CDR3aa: CASSQTGGRVGYTF
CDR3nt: TGTGCCAGCAGCCAAACAGGGGGCAGGGTTGGCTACACCTTC

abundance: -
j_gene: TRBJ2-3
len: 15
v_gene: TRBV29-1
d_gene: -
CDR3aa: CSAGPGAGFTDTQYF
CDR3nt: TGCAGCGCCGGGCCAGGGGCCGGTTTCACAGATACGCAGTATTTT

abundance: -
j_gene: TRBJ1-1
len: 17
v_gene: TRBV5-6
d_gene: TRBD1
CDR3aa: CASSETSGGGRLTEAFF
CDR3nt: TGTGCCAGCAGCGAAACTTCTGGAGGGGGCAGGTTGACTGAAGCTTTCTTT

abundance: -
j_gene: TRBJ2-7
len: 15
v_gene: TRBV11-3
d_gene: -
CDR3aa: CASRPPGAGLGEQYF
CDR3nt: TGTGCCAGCAGACCCCCAGGGGCGGGACTGGGCGAGCAGTACTTC

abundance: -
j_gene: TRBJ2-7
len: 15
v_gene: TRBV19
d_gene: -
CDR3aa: CASSIGRGRLYEQYF
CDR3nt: TGTGCCAGTAGTATAGGGCGCGGCCGTCTCTACGAGCAGTACTTC

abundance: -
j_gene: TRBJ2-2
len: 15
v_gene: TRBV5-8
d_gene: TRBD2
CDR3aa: CASSSGTSYTGELFF
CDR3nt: TGTGCCAGCAGCTCCGGGACTAGTTATACCGGGGAGCTGTTTTTT

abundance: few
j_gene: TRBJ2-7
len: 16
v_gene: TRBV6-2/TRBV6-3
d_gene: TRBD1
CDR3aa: CASSVQDRGRPYEQYF
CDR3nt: TGTGCCAGCAGTGTTCAAGACAGGGGAAGACCCTACGAGCAGTACTTC

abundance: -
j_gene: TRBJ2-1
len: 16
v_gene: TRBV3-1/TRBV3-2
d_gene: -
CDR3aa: CASSQVPPGVGDEQFF
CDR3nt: TGTGCCAGCAGCCAAGTCCCCCCGGGAGTCGGCGATGAGCAGTTCTTC